This T cell receptor (beta chain) stems from a study of blood T cell repertoires in COVID-19. Study information: Samples taken during acute and convalescent COVID-19 were collected in the United States, Italy and Spain.

Here immunoSEQ multiplex PCR was the method, and the copy in TCRdb shows in-frame clones only, minus some. The top ten clones hold roughly 6.7% of a sample with 150,000 to 200,000 clones, 75% to 90% of them seen once. As to this clone: The same CDR3 arises from other DNA sequences in this sample as well.

The CDR3 spans 16 residues. Germline CDR1 KGHDR, CDR2 SFDVKD. With 4 bases clipped from V and 0 bases from J, the junction kept 2 bases outside the gene matches. The chain is built from TRBV24-1 and TRBJ2-1; TRBD2 agrees at 10 bases. The sample taken for sequencing was peripheral blood. The clonotype comes from a man between 35 and 55 years old with acute or convalescent COVID-19. This CDR3 is CATSDASGSSYNEQFF. CDR3 in DNA: TGTGCCACCAGTGACGCTAGCGGGAGCTCCTACAATGAGCAGTTCTTC.